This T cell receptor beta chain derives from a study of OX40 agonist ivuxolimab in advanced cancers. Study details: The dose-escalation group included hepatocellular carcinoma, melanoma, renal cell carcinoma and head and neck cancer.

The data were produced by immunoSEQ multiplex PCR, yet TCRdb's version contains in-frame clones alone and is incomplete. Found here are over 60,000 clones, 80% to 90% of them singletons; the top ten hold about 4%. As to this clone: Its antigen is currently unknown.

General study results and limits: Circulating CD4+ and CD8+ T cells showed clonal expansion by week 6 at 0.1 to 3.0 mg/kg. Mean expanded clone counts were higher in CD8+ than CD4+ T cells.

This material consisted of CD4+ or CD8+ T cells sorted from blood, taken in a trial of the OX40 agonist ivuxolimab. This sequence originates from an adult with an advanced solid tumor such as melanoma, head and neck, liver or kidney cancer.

The CDR3 DNA reads as TGTGCCAGCAGCGCCTTAGCGGGAGCTGGCGAGCAGTACTTC. It translates to CASSALAGAGEQYF. The chain is built from TRBV6-4 and TRBJ2-7, with 9 bases aligning to TRBD2. V was pared by 6 bases and J by 6 bases, with 9 bases of the junction left unmatched. Germline V lookup: CDR1 MRHNA, CDR2 SNTAGT. This CDR3 has 14 residues.